A selection of T cell receptor beta chains follows, all from one sample in a study of shared clonotypes between healthy human individuals. The method was immunoSEQ multiplex PCR; TCRdb's version includes in-frame clones alone and lacks a portion of them. The repertoire has about 2.1 million clones, roughly 91% of them found once; the top ten carry under 2%. Sequencing was performed on naive CD8+ T cells from PBMCs. These TCRs come from a young man in good health. Some clones in this sample may be carry-over from other donors' samples. The CDR3 runs from the conserved cysteine through the conserved F or W. D genes are given only for firm matches. Clone size is stated in some rows and not others, as once, few, many or a class when expanded.

abundance: -
v_gene: TRBV19
d_gene: -
j_gene: TRBJ2-7
CDR3aa: CASSMLRVGYHEQYF
CDR3nt: TGTGCCAGTAGTATGCTCAGGGTCGGCTACCACGAGCAGTACTTC

abundance: -
v_gene: TRBV28
d_gene: -
j_gene: TRBJ1-4
CDR3aa: CASSLKGIDEKLFF
CDR3nt: TGTGCCAGCAGTTTGAAGGGAATTGATGAAAAACTGTTTTTT

abundance: -
v_gene: TRBV6-5
d_gene: -
j_gene: TRBJ2-7
CDR3aa: CASSYSVGYEQYF
CDR3nt: TGTGCCAGCAGTTACTCAGTTGGCTACGAGCAGTACTTC

abundance: -
v_gene: TRBV6-5
d_gene: TRBD1
j_gene: TRBJ2-7
CDR3aa: CASSSPTGSSYEQYF
CDR3nt: TGTGCCAGCAGTTCCCCGACAGGGAGCTCCTACGAGCAGTACTTC

abundance: -
v_gene: TRBV28
d_gene: TRBD2
j_gene: TRBJ2-7
CDR3aa: CASRIAGREGAYEQYF
CDR3nt: TGTGCCAGCAGGATCGCGGGGCGGGAGGGGGCCTACGAGCAGTACTTC

abundance: -
v_gene: TRBV4-1
d_gene: -
j_gene: TRBJ2-5
CDR3aa: CASSQDERNIETQYF
CDR3nt: TGCGCCAGCAGCCAAGACGAGCGCAATATCGAGACCCAGTACTTC

abundance: -
v_gene: TRBV6-5
d_gene: TRBD2
j_gene: TRBJ2-1
CDR3aa: CASSYVSGTGNEQFF
CDR3nt: TGTGCCAGCAGTTACGTTAGCGGGACTGGCAATGAGCAGTTCTTC

abundance: -
v_gene: TRBV6-1
d_gene: -
j_gene: TRBJ2-3
CDR3aa: CASIRGTDTQYF
CDR3nt: TGTGCCAGCATACGGGGGACAGATACGCAGTATTTT

abundance: -
v_gene: TRBV7-3
d_gene: TRBD2
j_gene: TRBJ2-3
CDR3aa: CASSGLGAGDTQYF
CDR3nt: TGTGCCAGCAGCGGACTAGGGGCCGGAGATACGCAGTATTTT

abundance: few
v_gene: TRBV4-1
d_gene: -
j_gene: TRBJ1-1
CDR3aa: CASSQVSGQNTEAFF
CDR3nt: TGCGCCAGCAGCCAAGTTTCAGGGCAGAACACTGAAGCTTTCTTT

abundance: -
v_gene: TRBV20-1
d_gene: -
j_gene: TRBJ2-7
CDR3aa: CSAGPKYEQYF
CDR3nt: TGCAGTGCTGGCCCCAAGTACGAGCAGTACTTC

abundance: -
v_gene: TRBV27
d_gene: TRBD2
j_gene: TRBJ2-2
CDR3aa: CASSITSGSTGELFF
CDR3nt: TGTGCCAGCAGTATAACTAGCGGGAGTACCGGGGAGCTGTTTTTT

abundance: -
v_gene: TRBV5-1
d_gene: -
j_gene: TRBJ1-1
CDR3aa: CASSLYEVNTEAFF
CDR3nt: TGCGCCAGCAGCTTGTATGAGGTGAACACTGAAGCTTTCTTT

abundance: -
v_gene: TRBV28
d_gene: -
j_gene: TRBJ2-4
CDR3aa: CASSLGRKNIQYF
CDR3nt: TGTGCCAGCAGTTTGGGTAGGAAAAACATTCAGTACTTC

abundance: once
v_gene: TRBV28
d_gene: -
j_gene: TRBJ2-1
CDR3aa: CASSYLRGGEQFF
CDR3nt: TGTGCCAGCAGCTACCTACGCGGCGGGGAGCAGTTCTTC

abundance: few
v_gene: TRBV7-9
d_gene: -
j_gene: TRBJ1-1
CDR3aa: CASSLVSSNTEAFF
CDR3nt: TGTGCCAGCAGCTTAGTCTCCAGTAACACTGAAGCTTTCTTT

abundance: -
v_gene: TRBV5-5
d_gene: -
j_gene: TRBJ2-7
CDR3aa: CASSSRTGKVGQYF
CDR3nt: TGTGCCAGCAGCTCCCGGACCGGGAAAGTGGGGCAGTACTTC

abundance: -
v_gene: TRBV7-6
d_gene: TRBD2
j_gene: TRBJ2-7
CDR3aa: CASSEGLAGDYEQYF
CDR3nt: TGTGCCAGCAGCGAGGGACTAGCGGGAGACTACGAGCAGTACTTC

abundance: once
v_gene: TRBV4-1
d_gene: -
j_gene: TRBJ2-3
CDR3aa: CASSQDLRADTQYF
CDR3nt: TGCGCCAGCAGCCAAGATTTAAGGGCAGATACGCAGTATTTT

abundance: -
v_gene: TRBV5-1
d_gene: TRBD2
j_gene: TRBJ2-1
CDR3aa: CASGLTSGIPKSSYNEQFF
CDR3nt: TGCGCCAGCGGACTGACTAGCGGGATCCCCAAAAGCTCCTACAATGAGCAGTTCTTC

abundance: -
v_gene: TRBV28
d_gene: -
j_gene: TRBJ1-2
CDR3aa: CASSLWEDSYGYTF
CDR3nt: TGTGCCAGCAGTTTATGGGAGGACAGCTATGGCTACACCTTC

abundance: -
v_gene: TRBV10-3
d_gene: -
j_gene: TRBJ1-2
CDR3aa: CAISESQAPLHGYTF
CDR3nt: TGTGCCATCAGTGAGAGCCAGGCCCCGCTGCATGGCTACACCTTC

abundance: -
v_gene: TRBV5-1
d_gene: TRBD2
j_gene: TRBJ2-2
CDR3aa: CASSSSGSGDTGELFF
CDR3nt: TGCGCCAGCAGCTCTAGCGGGAGCGGGGACACCGGGGAGCTGTTTTTT

abundance: -
v_gene: TRBV19
d_gene: TRBD1
j_gene: TRBJ2-1
CDR3aa: CASSIDRGSYNEQFF
CDR3nt: TGTGCCAGTAGTATTGACAGGGGCTCCTACAATGAGCAGTTCTTC

abundance: -
v_gene: TRBV15
d_gene: TRBD2
j_gene: TRBJ2-7
CDR3aa: CATSELSREGSYEQYF
CDR3nt: TGTGCCACCAGCGAGCTTTCTCGGGAGGGATCCTACGAGCAGTACTTC

abundance: -
v_gene: TRBV30
d_gene: -
j_gene: TRBJ1-6
CDR3aa: CAWSASGRTGDNSPLHF
CDR3nt: TGTGCCTGGAGTGCGTCCGGAAGGACCGGTGATAATTCACCCCTCCACTTT

abundance: -
v_gene: TRBV4-3
d_gene: -
j_gene: TRBJ2-7
CDR3aa: CASSQDRSETYEQYF
CDR3nt: TGCGCCAGCAGCCAAGATAGGAGTGAAACCTACGAGCAGTACTTC

abundance: -
v_gene: TRBV11-3
d_gene: -
j_gene: TRBJ1-3
CDR3aa: CASSLAPGNTIYF
CDR3nt: TGTGCCAGCAGCCTCGCCCCCGGAAACACCATATATTTT

abundance: -
v_gene: TRBV7-9
d_gene: -
j_gene: TRBJ2-6
CDR3aa: CASSLAVSLNSGANVLTF
CDR3nt: TGTGCCAGCAGCTTAGCGGTCAGCCTAAATTCTGGGGCCAACGTCCTGACTTTC

abundance: -
v_gene: TRBV27
d_gene: -
j_gene: TRBJ2-7
CDR3aa: CASSLSGRLYEQYF
CDR3nt: TGTGCCAGCAGTTTATCGGGACGTCTATACGAGCAGTACTTC

abundance: -
v_gene: TRBV7-9
d_gene: -
j_gene: TRBJ1-1
CDR3aa: CASSLSSRVWTEAFF
CDR3nt: TGTGCCAGCAGCTTATCCTCCAGGGTCTGGACTGAAGCTTTCTTT

abundance: -
v_gene: TRBV5-4
d_gene: TRBD2
j_gene: TRBJ2-7
CDR3aa: CASSLASGKTYEQYF
CDR3nt: TGTGCCAGCAGCTTGGCTAGCGGAAAGACCTACGAGCAGTACTTC

abundance: -
v_gene: TRBV7-9
d_gene: TRBD2
j_gene: TRBJ2-2
CDR3aa: CASSLPASGSSVPGELFF
CDR3nt: TGTGCCAGCAGCTTGCCGGCTAGCGGGAGTTCGGTGCCCGGGGAGCTGTTTTTT

abundance: -
v_gene: TRBV5-5
d_gene: TRBD2
j_gene: TRBJ2-1
CDR3aa: CASSFPSGLYNEQFF
CDR3nt: TGTGCCAGCAGCTTCCCTAGCGGGCTCTACAATGAGCAGTTCTTC

abundance: -
v_gene: TRBV27
d_gene: -
j_gene: TRBJ2-7
CDR3aa: CASSLLSPGGSYEQYF
CDR3nt: TGTGCCAGCAGTTTATTATCGCCAGGCGGCTCCTACGAGCAGTACTTC

abundance: once
v_gene: TRBV4-2
d_gene: -
j_gene: TRBJ2-7
CDR3aa: CASSQVGGIEQYF
CDR3nt: TGTGCCAGCAGCCAAGTAGGGGGGATCGAGCAGTACTTC

abundance: -
v_gene: TRBV19
d_gene: TRBD1
j_gene: TRBJ1-1
CDR3aa: CASSIRGTGDTEAFF
CDR3nt: TGTGCCAGTAGTATAAGAGGGACAGGGGACACTGAAGCTTTCTTT

abundance: -
v_gene: TRBV19
d_gene: -
j_gene: TRBJ1-5
CDR3aa: CASSIPFAGDRNQPQHF
CDR3nt: TGTGCCAGTAGTATCCCGTTTGCCGGGGATCGCAATCAGCCCCAGCATTTT

abundance: -
v_gene: TRBV19
d_gene: -
j_gene: TRBJ2-1
CDR3aa: CASTGIYNEQFF
CDR3nt: TGTGCCAGTACAGGGATCTACAATGAGCAGTTCTTC

abundance: few
v_gene: TRBV4-1
d_gene: -
j_gene: TRBJ1-1
CDR3aa: CASSQDRTSGTEAFF
CDR3nt: TGCGCCAGCAGCCAAGATCGGACCTCGGGAACTGAAGCTTTCTTT

abundance: once
v_gene: TRBV16
d_gene: -
j_gene: TRBJ2-7
CDR3aa: CASSLEISGEDEQYF
CDR3nt: TGTGCCAGCAGCTTAGAGATCTCAGGGGAAGACGAGCAGTACTTC

abundance: -
v_gene: TRBV5-1
d_gene: -
j_gene: TRBJ2-1
CDR3aa: CASSLIGGQYNEQFF
CDR3nt: TGCGCCAGCAGCTTGATCGGGGGTCAGTACAATGAGCAGTTCTTC

abundance: -
v_gene: TRBV28
d_gene: -
j_gene: TRBJ2-3
CDR3aa: CASSLIETQYF
CDR3nt: TGTGCCAGCAGTTTAATCGAGACGCAGTATTTT

abundance: -
v_gene: TRBV6-5
d_gene: -
j_gene: TRBJ2-2
CDR3aa: CASSWVGETNTGELFF
CDR3nt: TGTGCCAGCAGTTGGGTGGGGGAGACGAACACCGGGGAGCTGTTTTTT

abundance: -
v_gene: TRBV4-2
d_gene: -
j_gene: TRBJ2-7
CDR3aa: CASSQGPQRSRHEQYF
CDR3nt: TGTGCCAGCAGCCAAGGTCCCCAGCGGAGCCGACACGAGCAGTACTTC

abundance: -
v_gene: TRBV7-9
d_gene: -
j_gene: TRBJ2-3
CDR3aa: CASSPKQQTSTDTQYF
CDR3nt: TGTGCCAGCAGCCCGAAACAGCAGACTAGCACAGATACGCAGTATTTT

abundance: -
v_gene: TRBV28
d_gene: -
j_gene: TRBJ1-2
CDR3aa: CASRGKGGYGYTF
CDR3nt: TGTGCCAGCAGGGGGAAGGGGGGCTATGGCTACACCTTC

abundance: once
v_gene: TRBV19
d_gene: TRBD1
j_gene: TRBJ1-4
CDR3aa: CASSKHRGPNEKLFF
CDR3nt: TGTGCCAGTAGTAAACACAGGGGGCCCAATGAAAAACTGTTTTTT

abundance: -
v_gene: TRBV28
d_gene: -
j_gene: TRBJ1-1
CDR3aa: CASSPLRSLSTEAFF
CDR3nt: TGTGCCAGCAGTCCCCTAAGGAGTCTGAGCACTGAAGCTTTCTTT

abundance: once
v_gene: TRBV7-2
d_gene: TRBD2
j_gene: TRBJ2-1
CDR3aa: CASSLRPGTSGRYYNEQFF
CDR3nt: TGTGCCAGCAGCTTGAGGCCCGGGACTAGCGGGAGGTACTACAATGAGCAGTTCTTC

abundance: -
v_gene: TRBV7-6
d_gene: -
j_gene: TRBJ1-1
CDR3aa: CASSVSLRAGVTEAFF
CDR3nt: TGTGCCAGCAGCGTTAGTTTGCGGGCGGGCGTCACTGAAGCTTTCTTT

abundance: once
v_gene: TRBV6-5
d_gene: -
j_gene: TRBJ2-1
CDR3aa: CASSYSNGGDNEQFF
CDR3nt: TGTGCCAGCAGTTACTCGAATGGCGGGGACAATGAGCAGTTCTTC

abundance: -
v_gene: TRBV13
d_gene: TRBD2
j_gene: TRBJ2-7
CDR3aa: CASSLSGRTYEQYF
CDR3nt: TGTGCCAGCAGCTTAAGCGGGAGAACCTACGAGCAGTACTTC

abundance: -
v_gene: TRBV4-2
d_gene: TRBD2
j_gene: TRBJ2-7
CDR3aa: CASSQGSGFSSYEQYF
CDR3nt: TGTGCCAGCAGCCAAGGTAGCGGGTTCTCCTCCTACGAGCAGTACTTC

abundance: -
v_gene: TRBV11-2
d_gene: -
j_gene: TRBJ2-7
CDR3aa: CASSLRPEQYF
CDR3nt: TGTGCCAGCAGCTTAAGACCCGAGCAGTACTTC